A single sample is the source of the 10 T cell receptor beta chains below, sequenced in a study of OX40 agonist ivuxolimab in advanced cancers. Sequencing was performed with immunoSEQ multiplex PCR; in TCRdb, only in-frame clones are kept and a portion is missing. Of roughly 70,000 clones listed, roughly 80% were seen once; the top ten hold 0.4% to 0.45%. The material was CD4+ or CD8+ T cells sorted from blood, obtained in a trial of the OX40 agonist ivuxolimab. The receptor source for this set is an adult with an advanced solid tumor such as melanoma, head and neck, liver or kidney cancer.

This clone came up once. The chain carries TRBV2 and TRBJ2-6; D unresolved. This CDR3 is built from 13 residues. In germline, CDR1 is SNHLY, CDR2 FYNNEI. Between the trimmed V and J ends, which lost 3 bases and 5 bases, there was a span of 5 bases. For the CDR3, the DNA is TGTGCCAGCAGTGACGCTTGGGCCAACGTCCTGACTTTC. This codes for CASSDAWANVLTF.

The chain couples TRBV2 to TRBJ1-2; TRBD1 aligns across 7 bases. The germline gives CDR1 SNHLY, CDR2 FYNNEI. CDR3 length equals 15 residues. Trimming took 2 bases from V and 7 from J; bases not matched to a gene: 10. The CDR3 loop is CASSESRQGWGGYTF. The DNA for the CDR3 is TGTGCCAGCAGTGAATCGAGACAGGGATGGGGTGGCTACACCTTC.

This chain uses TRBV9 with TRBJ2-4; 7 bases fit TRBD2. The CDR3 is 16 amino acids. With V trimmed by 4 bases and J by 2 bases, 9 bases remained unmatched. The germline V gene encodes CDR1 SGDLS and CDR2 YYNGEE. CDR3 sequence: CASSPWAGESKNIQYF. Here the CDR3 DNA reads TGTGCCAGCAGCCCCTGGGCGGGAGAGTCCAAAAACATTCAGTACTTC.

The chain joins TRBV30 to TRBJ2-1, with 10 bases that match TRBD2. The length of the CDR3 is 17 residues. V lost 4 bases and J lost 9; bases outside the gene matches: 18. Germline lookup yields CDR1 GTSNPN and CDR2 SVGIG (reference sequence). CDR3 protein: CAWTSGSSLGGRGEQFF. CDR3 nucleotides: TGTGCCTGGACTAGCGGGAGTTCTTTAGGAGGGCGGGGTGAGCAGTTCTTC.

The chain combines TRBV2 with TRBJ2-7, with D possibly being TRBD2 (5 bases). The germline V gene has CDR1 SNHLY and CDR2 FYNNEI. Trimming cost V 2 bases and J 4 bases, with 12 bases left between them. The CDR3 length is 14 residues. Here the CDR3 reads CASSEQRAQYEQYF. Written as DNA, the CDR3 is TGTGCCAGCAGTGAACAGAGGGCCCAGTACGAGCAGTACTTC.

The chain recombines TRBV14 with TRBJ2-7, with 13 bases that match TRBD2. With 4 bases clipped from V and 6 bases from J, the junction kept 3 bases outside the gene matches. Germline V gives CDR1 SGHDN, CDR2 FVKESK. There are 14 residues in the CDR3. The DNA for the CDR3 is TGTGCCAGCAGCCTCGGACTAGCGGGAGTCGAGCAGTACTTC. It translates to CASSLGLAGVEQYF.

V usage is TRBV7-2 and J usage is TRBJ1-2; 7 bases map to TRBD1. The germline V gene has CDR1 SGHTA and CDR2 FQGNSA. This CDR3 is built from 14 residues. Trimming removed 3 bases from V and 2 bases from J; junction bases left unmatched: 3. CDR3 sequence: CASSLTQGNYGYTF. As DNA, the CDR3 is TGTGCCAGCAGCTTGACACAGGGGAACTATGGCTACACCTTC.

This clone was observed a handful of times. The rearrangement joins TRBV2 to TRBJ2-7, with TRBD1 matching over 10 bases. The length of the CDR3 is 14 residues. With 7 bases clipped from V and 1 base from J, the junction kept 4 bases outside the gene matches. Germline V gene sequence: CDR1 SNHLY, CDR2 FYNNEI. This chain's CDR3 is CASIRTGGSYEQYF. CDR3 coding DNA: TGTGCCAGCATAAGGACAGGGGGATCCTACGAGCAGTACTTC.

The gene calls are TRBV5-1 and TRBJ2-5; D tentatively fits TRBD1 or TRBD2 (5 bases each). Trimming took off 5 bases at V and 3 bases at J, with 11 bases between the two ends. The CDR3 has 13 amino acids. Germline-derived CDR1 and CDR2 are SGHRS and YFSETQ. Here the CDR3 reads CASSRDQKETQYF. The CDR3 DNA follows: TGCGCCAGCAGTCGGGACCAGAAAGAGACCCAGTACTTC.

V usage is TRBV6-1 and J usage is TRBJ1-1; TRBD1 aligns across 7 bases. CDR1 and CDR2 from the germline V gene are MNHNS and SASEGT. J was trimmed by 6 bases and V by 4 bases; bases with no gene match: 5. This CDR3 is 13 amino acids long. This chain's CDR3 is CASSGSTGSEAFF. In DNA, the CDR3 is TGTGCCAGCAGTGGATCGACAGGGTCTGAAGCTTTCTTT.